The following is a TCR beta chain sequence with its context. Its specificity is not known. TCRdb passed the RT-PCR reads through MiXCR, listing each CDR3 protein once. The repertoire holds about 500,000 distinct CDR3 sequences, with about 17% as singletons. These data originate in a study of response to subunit inactivated influenza vaccine. Study results and caveats: Authors suggested that a seasonal influenza vaccination recruits few new T cells each time.

The germline CDR1 and CDR2 sequences are LGHDT and YNNKEL (reference sequence). The CDR3 is 15 amino acids. Trimming removed 3 bases from V and 4 bases from J; junction bases left unmatched: 5. Source: CD4+ T cells sorted from PBMCs, taken approximately 25 months after vaccination. The origin of this receptor is a man between 50 and 75 years old who received an inactivated influenza vaccine. The chain has TRBV3-1 and TRBJ1-1, with 10 bases identical to TRBD1. CDR3 amino acids: CASSHPGQGTTEAFF. In DNA, the CDR3 is TGTGCCAGCAGCCACCCGGGACAGGGGACCACTGAAGCTTTCTTT. Full variable domain (remainder filled in from reference TRBV3-1 and TRBJ1-1): DTAVSQTPKYLVTQMGNDKSIKCEQNLGHDTMYWYKQDSKKFLKIMFSYNNKELIINETVPNRFSPKSPDKAHLNLHINSLELGDSAVYFCASSHPGQGTTEAFFGQGTRLTVV.